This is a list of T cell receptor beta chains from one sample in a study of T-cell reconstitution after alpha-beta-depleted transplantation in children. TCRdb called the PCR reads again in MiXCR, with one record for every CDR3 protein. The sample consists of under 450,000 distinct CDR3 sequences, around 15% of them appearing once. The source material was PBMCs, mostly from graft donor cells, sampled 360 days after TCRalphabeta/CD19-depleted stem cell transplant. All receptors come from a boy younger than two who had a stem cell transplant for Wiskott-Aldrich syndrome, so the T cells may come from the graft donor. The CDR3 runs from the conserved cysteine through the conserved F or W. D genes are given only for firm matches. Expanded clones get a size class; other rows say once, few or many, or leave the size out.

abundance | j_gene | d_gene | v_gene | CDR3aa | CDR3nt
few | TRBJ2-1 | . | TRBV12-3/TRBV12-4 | CASSLRGTGSGEQFF | TGTGCCAGCAGTTTAAGGGGTACGGGTAGCGGTGAGCAGTTCTTC
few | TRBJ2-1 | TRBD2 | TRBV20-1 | CSARPRAGPYNEQFF | TGCAGTGCTAGACCAAGAGCGGGGCCATACAATGAGCAGTTCTTC
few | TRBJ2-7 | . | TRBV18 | CASSPLGPPSFEQYF | TGTGCCAGCTCACCCCTCGGCCCTCCGTCCTTCGAGCAGTACTTC
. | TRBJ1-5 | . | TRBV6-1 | CASGREHNQPQHF | TGTGCCAGCGGGAGGGAGCATAATCAGCCCCAGCATTTT
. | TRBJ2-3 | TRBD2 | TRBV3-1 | CASSQVVKRGSHTDTQYF | TGTGCCAGCAGCCAAGTGGTCAAGCGGGGGAGTCACACAGATACGCAGTATTTT
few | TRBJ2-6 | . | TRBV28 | CASSSGLPQLSGANVLTF | TGTGCCAGCAGTTCTGGACTACCCCAACTCTCTGGGGCCAACGTCCTGACTTTC
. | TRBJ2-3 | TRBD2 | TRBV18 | CASSPRLAASTDTQYF | TGTGCCAGCTCACCCCGACTAGCGGCTAGCACAGATACGCAGTATTTT
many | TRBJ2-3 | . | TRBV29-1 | CSVARGTDTQYF | TGCAGCGTTGCCAGGGGCACAGATACGCAGTATTTT
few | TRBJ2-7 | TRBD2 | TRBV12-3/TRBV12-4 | CASRASGRDDEQYF | TGTGCCAGCAGGGCTAGCGGGAGAGACGACGAGCAGTACTTC
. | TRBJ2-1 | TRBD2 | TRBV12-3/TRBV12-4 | CASSWGGGADEQFF | TGTGCCAGCAGTTGGGGCGGGGGGGCCGATGAGCAGTTCTTC
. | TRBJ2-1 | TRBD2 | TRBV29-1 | CSVVTSGRGAGVF | TGCAGCGTGGTGACTAGCGGGAGGGGTGCAGGGGTCTTC